These 20 T cell receptor beta chains were all obtained from the same sample, sequenced in a study of blood T cells in healthy people across ages. The second PCR ran about 6 to 12 cycles with a sample-barcoded 5' primer and J-beta primers. Using its own MiXCR run on the 5' RACE reads, TCRdb lists one record per CDR3 protein. The sample yields roughly 730,000 distinct CDR3 sequences, roughly 50% seen once. Sequenced material: blood. All receptors come from a man aged 40-50 years in good health.

This chain uses TRBV29-1 with TRBJ2-3, with 8 bases lining up with TRBD1. There are 13 residues in the CDR3. Germline CDR1 is SQVTM and CDR2 is ANQGSEA. V lost 6 bases, J lost 2 bases, and 4 bases stayed unmatched. Here the CDR3 reads CSVRGLFTDTQYF. DNA of the CDR3: TGCAGCGTCAGGGGGCTTTTCACAGATACGCAGTATTTT.

This clonotype appeared once. The CDR3 region has the DNA TGTGCCAGCAGCCAGATAGCCATTGGGGAGACCCAGTACTTC. Its protein product is CASSQIAIGETQYF. V is TRBV4-2 and J is TRBJ2-5; D gene ambiguous. V was trimmed by 3 bases and J by 5 bases, leaving 13 bases between them. The CDR3 sequence is 14 residues long. CDR1 and CDR2 from the germline V gene are LGHNA and YNFKEQ.

This clonotype has only one observation. V gene TRBV29-1 combines with J gene TRBJ2-3; the match to TRBD1 covers 7 bases. CDR3 length equals 13 residues. Germline trimming cut 7 bases from V and 2 bases from J; bases unmatched to any gene: 6. Germline V gives CDR1 SQVTM, CDR2 ANQGSEA. CDR3 coding DNA: TGCAGCGCACCGGGACAGCACACAGATACGCAGTATTTT. It translates to CSAPGQHTDTQYF.

The V call is TRBV5-6, the J call TRBJ2-2, with 7 bases lining up with TRBD1. CDR1 is SGHDT and CDR2 is YYEEEE in the germline V gene. Unmatched junction bases numbered 5, after V lost 3 bases and J lost 6 bases. The CDR3 consists of 14 residues. CDR3 coding DNA: TGTGCCAGCAGCTGGGAACAGGGGCCCGGGGAGCTGTTTTTT. It specifies CASSWEQGPGELFF.

The chain uses TRBV6-5 and TRBJ2-7; no reliable D call. Germline V gene sequence: CDR1 MNHEY, CDR2 SVGAGI. V lost 6 bases, J lost 3 bases, and 15 bases lay in between. The CDR3 has 14 residues. The CDR3 loop is CASSPSQNNYEQYF. The CDR3 DNA reads as TGTGCCAGCAGCCCCTCTCAGAATAACTACGAGCAGTACTTC.

The rearrangement uses TRBV30 and TRBJ1-2; tentative D call: TRBD1 (5 bases). Trimming took off 3 bases at V and 3 bases at J, with 17 bases between the two ends. The CDR3 extends over 15 amino acids. In germline, CDR1 is GTSNPN, CDR2 SVGIG (reference sequence). CDR3 sequence: CAWRGTWGVDYGYTF. As DNA, the CDR3 is TGTGCCTGGAGGGGTACCTGGGGGGTTGACTATGGCTACACCTTC.

A few counts support this clonotype. The chain is built from TRBV6-6 and TRBJ2-1; 9 bases agree with TRBD2. The CDR3 extends over 15 amino acids. In germline, CDR1 is MNHNY, CDR2 SVGAGI (reference sequence). Germline trimming cut 2 bases from V and 4 bases from J; bases unmatched to any gene: 3. The CDR3, as DNA: TGTGCCAGCAGTTACCTAGCGGGGCAATACAATGAGCAGTTCTTC. Its translation: CASSYLAGQYNEQFF.

The chain links TRBV7-3 to TRBJ2-2; D ambiguous. Germline V lookup: CDR1 SGHTA, CDR2 FQGTGA. There are 12 residues in the CDR3. Between the trimmed V and J ends, which lost 4 bases and 13 bases, there was a span of 13 bases. CDR3 residues: CASSSQTLGLFF. CDR3 nucleotide sequence: TGTGCCAGCAGCTCCCAAACGCTGGGGCTGTTTTTT.

This clonotype has ten or more counts. A read error is possible here, since a much larger clone lies one base away. V and J are TRBV7-9 and TRBJ2-5, with D hard to call. Germline V gene data show CDR1 as SEHNR and CDR2 as FQNEAQ (reference sequence). Trimming left V 7 bases short and J 11 bases short, with 26 bases between. CDR3 size: 15 residues. The CDR3 loop reads CASTPSAPTGNEQYF. The DNA of the CDR3 is TGTGCCAGCACCCCCTCTGCCCCCACGGGCAATGAGCAGTACTTC.

This chain connects TRBV4-2 to TRBJ2-1; 8 bases are shared with TRBD2. This CDR3 region has 14 residues. The germline V gene encodes CDR1 LGHNA and CDR2 YNFKEQ. J lost 6 bases, V lost 4 bases, and 5 bases had no gene match. Here the CDR3 reads CASSPSGSLNEQFF. In nucleotides, the CDR3 is TGTGCCAGCAGCCCCAGCGGGAGCCTCAATGAGCAGTTCTTC.

This clonotype was seen just once. This chain links TRBV28 with TRBJ2-5, with a possible D match to TRBD2 (6 bases). Germline-derived CDR1 and CDR2 are MDHEN and SYDVKM. V gave up 5 bases and J gave up 5 bases, with 15 bases separating them. The CDR3 loop spans 14 amino acids. For the CDR3, the DNA is TGTGCCAGCAGTAGAGCGGGCCCCATTGAGACCCAGTACTTC. It codes for CASSRAGPIETQYF.

The chain employs TRBV7-2 and TRBJ1-3; D is perhaps TRBD1 (6 bases). This CDR3 is built from 17 residues. Germline V CDR1 and CDR2: SGHTA, FQGNSA. Trimming removed 1 base at V and 3 bases at J, with 16 bases between. CDR3 bases: TGTGCCAGCAGCTTAGGAGCATTGGGGGCGCATGGAAACACCATATATTTT. Protein product: CASSLGALGAHGNTIYF.

The V and J genes are TRBV28 and TRBJ1-5; TRBD1 aligns across 10 bases. The CDR3 covers 16 residues. The V and J ends lost 3 bases and 2 bases, in that order; junction bases with no gene match: 4. Germline CDR1 MDHEN, CDR2 SYDVKM. The CDR3 here is CASSLLGTGGNQPQHF. DNA for the CDR3: TGTGCCAGCAGTTTGCTCGGGACAGGGGGCAATCAGCCCCAGCATTTT. The complete variable domain, with remaining parts taken from reference TRBV28 and TRBJ1-5, reads DVKVTQSSRYLVKRTGEKVFLECVQDMDHENMFWYRQDPGLGLRLIYFSYDVKMKEKGDIPEGYSVSREKKERFSLILESASTNQTSMYLCASSLLGTGGNQPQHFGDGTRLSIL.

Details on this clonotype: A junction boundary mismatches the germline segment, possibly from a read error. The chain carries TRBV9 and TRBJ1-1; D perhaps matches TRBD1 (6 bases). The germline gives CDR1 SGDLS, CDR2 YYNGEE. The CDR3 is 13 residues long. CDR3 nucleotides: TGTGTCAGCAGCGCCTCAGGGGCCACTGAAGCTTTCTTT. This gives the protein CVSSASGATEAFF.

The V call is TRBV28, the J call TRBJ2-3, with D maybe TRBD1 (6 bases). The CDR3 runs to 16 residues. Deletions cut 5 bases from V and 2 bases from J, with 17 bases between. The germline V gene encodes CDR1 MDHEN and CDR2 SYDVKM. This CDR3 reads CASSPRGGRVTDTQYF. The CDR3 region has the DNA TGTGCCAGCAGTCCCCGTGGGGGCCGTGTCACAGATACGCAGTATTTT.

The CDR3, as DNA: TGTGCCAGCACCCACGTTTTAGCGGATACGCAGTATTTT. The encoded protein is CASTHVLADTQYF. The chain carries TRBV28 and TRBJ2-3; D possibly corresponds to TRBD2 (5 bases). Deletions cut 7 bases from V and 6 bases from J, with 14 bases between. This CDR3 is 13 amino acids long. Germline V gives CDR1 MDHEN, CDR2 SYDVKM.

J is TRBJ2-5 and V is TRBV27, with 8 bases lining up with TRBD1. The CDR3 has 17 residues. CDR1 MNHEY and CDR2 SMNVEV come from the germline V gene (reference sequence). V shed 4 bases and J 2 bases; nucleotides not matched to a gene: 12. The CDR3 sequence is CASSSNRDRGHQETQYF. The CDR3, as DNA: TGTGCCAGCAGTTCCAACCGAGACAGGGGCCATCAAGAGACCCAGTACTTC.

This chain uses TRBV20-1 with TRBJ2-5, with D perhaps matching TRBD2 (5 bases). Germline CDR1 reads DFQATT; CDR2 reads SNEGSKA (reference sequence). The CDR3 length is 16 residues. V lost 5 bases and J 3 bases, leaving 22 bases between the germline ends. The CDR3 DNA reads as TGCAGTGCTTTCCCCCAGGCGGGCAGGCCTAAAGAGACCCAGTACTTC. It is translated as CSAFPQAGRPKETQYF.

The chain couples TRBV5-6 to TRBJ2-7; D may match TRBD1 or TRBD2 (6 bases each). The CDR3 has 15 amino acids. Germline V CDR1 and CDR2: SGHDT, YYEEEE. V dropped 4 bases and J dropped 2 bases, with 16 bases sitting between them. In DNA form, the CDR3 reads TGTGCCAGCAGCCGGACTAAGACAGGAACCTACGAGCAGTACTTC. Translated, it gives CASSRTKTGTYEQYF.

V usage is TRBV9 and J usage is TRBJ1-2; D not certain. Germline V gene sequence: CDR1 SGDLS, CDR2 YYNGEE. Between the trimmed V and J ends, which lost 0 bases and 6 bases, there was a span of 15 bases. This CDR3 region has 15 residues. CDR3: CASSVDGAPGDGYTF. The CDR3 coding sequence is TGTGCCAGCAGCGTAGATGGAGCCCCAGGTGATGGCTACACCTTC.